The clone carrying this T cell receptor (beta chain) occurred a few times. The antigen is not known. MiXCR, applied by TCRdb to the 5' RACE reads, yields one record per CDR3 protein. The table shows around 310,000 distinct CDR3 sequences, with about 20% occurring only once. This specimen comes from a study of T-cell memory formation after mild COVID-19. Whole-study results and caveats: Those CD4+ clones that contracted were mainly in CM and EM (CD8+ ones in EMRA). Second-wave clones with a day 37 peak had unconfirmed SARS-CoV-2 specificity. Some clones that responded were present in memory (sampled pre-infection), which suggests cross-reactive memory joined. Day 15 to 85 contractors were CD4/CD8 balanced; later expanders leaned CD4+.

V was cut by 5 bases and J by 2 bases, with 11 bases left in between. CDR3 length equals 14 residues. Germline loops: CDR1 SGHRS, CDR2 YFSETQ. Sequenced input: PBMCs or a T cell subset sorted from them (not recorded which). The TCR was taken from a man between 18 and 35 years old who had mild COVID-19 (a few samples of this study predate the infection). Cell type and time point are not known. The chain uses TRBV5-1 and TRBJ2-1; either TRBD1 or TRBD2 may supply D (6 bases each). The CDR3 loop is CASRVRGPYNEQFF. CDR3 nucleotide sequence: TGCGCCAGCAGAGTTCGGGGGCCCTACAATGAGCAGTTCTTC.